These T cell receptor beta chains were read from a single sample in a study of CD8 T cells in Susac syndrome. In TCRdb, the immunoSEQ multiplex PCR reads were re-called with MiXCR into one record per CDR3 protein. The sample shows 95,000 to 150,000 distinct CDR3 sequences, nearly 96% of them seen only once. Sequences were obtained from CD4+ T cells from PBMCs. The receptors come from a human donor with Susac syndrome. The CDR3 runs from the conserved cysteine through the conserved F or W. A D gene is named only where the DNA matches it firmly. Clone size is not always given. Where it is, it says once, few, many or a class for expanded clones.

NA | NA | TRBJ2-1 | TRBV20-1 | CSARASPGGDEQFF | TGCAGTGCTAGGGCCTCGCCGGGTGGGGATGAGCAGTTCTTC
TRBD2 | NA | TRBJ2-1 | TRBV24-1 | CATSGTSGSGHEQFF | TGTGCCACCAGTGGGACGAGCGGGAGCGGCCATGAGCAGTTCTTC
NA | NA | TRBJ2-5 | TRBV7-7 | CASSFSGQLETQYF | TGTGCTAGCAGCTTCTCAGGACAGCTAGAGACCCAGTACTTC
TRBD1 | NA | TRBJ1-2 | TRBV30 | CAWSVPSAGTGNYGYTF | TGTGCCTGGAGTGTACCCTCTGCCGGGACAGGGAATTATGGCTACACCTTC
NA | NA | TRBJ2-5 | TRBV30 | CAWLEFETQYF | TGTGCCTGGTTGGAGTTCGAGACCCAGTACTTC
NA | NA | TRBJ1-2 | TRBV9 | CASSAGPGSGYTF | TGTGCCAGCAGCGCAGGTCCAGGGTCCGGCTACACCTTC
TRBD1 | NA | TRBJ2-3 | TRBV12-5 | CASGLRTGGSDTQYF | TGTGCTAGTGGACTTAGGACAGGGGGTTCAGATACGCAGTATTTT
NA | NA | TRBJ2-5 | TRBV12-3/TRBV12-4 | CASSSIGGRRKETQYF | TGTGCCAGCAGTTCCATTGGCGGGCGGCGGAAAGAGACCCAGTACTTC
NA | NA | TRBJ2-7 | TRBV11-2 | CASSYRRDEQYF | TGTGCCAGCAGCTACCGGCGAGACGAGCAGTACTTC
NA | once | TRBJ2-5 | TRBV3-1 | CASSLGLVETQYF | TGTGCCAGCAGCCTTGGACTTGTGGAGACCCAGTACTTC
NA | NA | TRBJ1-5 | TRBV30 | CAWSAQGHQPQHF | TGTGCCTGGAGTGCTCAGGGGCATCAGCCCCAGCATTTT
TRBD2 | few | TRBJ2-7 | TRBV3-1 | CASSPGTRVYEQYF | TGTGCCAGCAGCCCCGGGACTAGGGTCTACGAGCAGTACTTC
NA | NA | TRBJ1-4 | TRBV4-3 | CASSQERFGKLFF | TGCGCCAGCAGCCAAGAGAGGTTCGGGAAACTGTTTTTT
NA | NA | TRBJ1-4 | TRBV15 | CATSANKEKLFF | TGTGCCACCAGCGCCAATAAGGAAAAACTGTTTTTT
TRBD1 | NA | TRBJ1-4 | TRBV12-3/TRBV12-4 | CASSLGTGEEKLFF | TGTGCCAGCAGTTTAGGGACAGGGGAGGAAAAACTGTTTTTT
NA | NA | TRBJ2-3 | TRBV28 | CASSPPRGSQGTDTQYF | TGTGCCAGCAGTCCCCCCCGGGGGTCCCAGGGCACAGATACGCAGTATTTT
TRBD1 | NA | TRBJ1-5 | TRBV6-6 | CASRDRGQEPQHF | TGTGCCAGCAGGGACAGGGGGCAAGAGCCCCAGCATTTT
TRBD2 | NA | TRBJ2-1 | TRBV7-2 | CASSPRPSGSNNEQFF | TGTGCCAGCAGCCCCCGTCCTAGCGGTTCAAACAATGAGCAGTTCTTC
NA | NA | TRBJ2-7 | TRBV5-1 | CASSFGGPQTYEQYF | TGCGCCAGCAGCTTCGGGGGGCCCCAAACCTACGAGCAGTACTTC
NA | NA | TRBJ2-7 | TRBV18 | CASSPPNRVTYEQYF | TGTGCCAGCTCACCACCTAACAGGGTTACCTACGAGCAGTACTTC
NA | NA | TRBJ1-1 | TRBV12-3/TRBV12-4 | CASSLVLGTEAFF | TGTGCCAGCAGTTTAGTTTTGGGCACTGAAGCTTTCTTT
TRBD1 | NA | TRBJ2-7 | TRBV28 | CASTDRAYEQYF | TGTGCCAGCACGGACAGGGCCTACGAGCAGTACTTC
NA | NA | TRBJ1-2 | TRBV20-1 | CSARSDGYGYTF | TGCAGTGCTAGATCGGACGGCTATGGCTACACCTTC
TRBD2 | NA | TRBJ2-3 | TRBV5-1 | CASSLRPSGRAFGLPDTQYF | TGCGCCAGCAGCTTGCGTCCTAGCGGGAGGGCCTTCGGGCTTCCAGATACGCAGTATTTT
NA | NA | TRBJ2-7 | TRBV15 | CATSRDEAGYEQYF | TGTGCCACCAGCAGAGATGAGGCCGGCTACGAGCAGTACTTC
NA | NA | TRBJ2-1 | TRBV24-1 | CATSDSAHNEQFF | TGTGCCACCAGTGATTCGGCCCACAATGAGCAGTTCTTC
NA | once | TRBJ2-2 | TRBV3-1 | CASSQRVETGELFF | TGTGCCAGCAGCCAAAGGGTGGAGACCGGGGAGCTGTTTTTT
NA | NA | TRBJ2-4 | TRBV28 | CASSPWGDRAKNIQYF | TGTGCCAGCAGTCCCTGGGGTGACAGGGCCAAAAACATTCAGTACTTC
NA | NA | TRBJ2-4 | TRBV20-1 | CSASPIGRWAKNIQYF | TGCAGTGCTTCTCCGATTGGGAGGTGGGCCAAAAACATTCAGTACTTC
TRBD2 | once | TRBJ2-5 | TRBV20-1 | CSAPETGGGRETQYF | TGCAGTGCGCCGGAAACGGGAGGAGGCCGGGAGACCCAGTACTTC
TRBD1 | NA | TRBJ1-2 | TRBV29-1 | CSVSRDSNYGYTF | TGCAGCGTTTCCCGGGACAGCAACTATGGCTACACCTTC
NA | NA | TRBJ2-2 | TRBV19 | CASSISLEGLGELFF | TGTGCCAGTAGTATCTCTCTAGAGGGACTTGGGGAGCTGTTTTTT
NA | NA | TRBJ1-1 | TRBV20-1 | CSARETNTEAFF | TGCAGTGCTAGAGAAACGAACACTGAAGCTTTCTTT
TRBD1 | NA | TRBJ2-1 | TRBV19 | CASWQQGAGEQFF | TGTGCCAGTTGGCAACAGGGGGCAGGAGAGCAGTTCTTC
NA | NA | TRBJ1-1 | TRBV29-1 | CSVVGTDTEAFF | TGCAGCGTTGTGGGGACGGACACTGAAGCTTTCTTT
TRBD1 | NA | TRBJ1-5 | TRBV3-1 | CASSQDYPGQYHQPQHF | TGTGCCAGCAGCCAAGATTACCCGGGACAGTACCATCAGCCCCAGCATTTT
NA | NA | TRBJ2-7 | TRBV10-3 | CATIPTSGDEQYF | TGTGCCACTATTCCTACCTCCGGAGACGAGCAGTACTTC
TRBD2 | NA | TRBJ2-3 | TRBV6-1 | CASSPQNSGRPDTQYF | TGTGCCAGCAGCCCCCAAAATAGCGGGAGACCAGATACGCAGTATTTT
NA | NA | TRBJ2-1 | TRBV30 | CAWSVGSYNEQFF | TGTGCCTGGAGTGTGGGGTCGTACAATGAGCAGTTCTTC
NA | NA | TRBJ2-7 | TRBV2 | CASTGGTSPYEQYF | TGTGCCAGCACCGGGGGGACATCGCCCTACGAGCAGTACTTC
NA | NA | TRBJ1-1 | TRBV29-1 | CSVVGQYNTEAFF | TGCAGCGTTGTAGGACAATATAACACTGAAGCTTTCTTT
NA | NA | TRBJ1-5 | TRBV4-1 | CASSLGGAVNQPQHF | TGCGCCAGCAGCCTCGGAGGTGCAGTCAATCAGCCCCAGCATTTT
NA | NA | TRBJ1-4 | TRBV7-6 | CASSLDKGYNEKLFF | TGTGCCAGCAGCTTAGATAAGGGCTATAATGAAAAACTGTTTTTT
TRBD1 | NA | TRBJ2-5 | TRBV29-1 | CSGDSKKGTQYF | TGCAGCGGGGACAGCAAGAAGGGGACCCAGTACTTC
NA | NA | TRBJ1-5 | TRBV7-2 | CASSLVGTGGGNQPQHF | TGTGCCAGCAGCTTAGTCGGAACCGGGGGAGGCAATCAGCCCCAGCATTTT
TRBD2 | NA | TRBJ2-5 | TRBV11-2 | CASRIAGVVQETQYF | TGTGCCAGCAGGATAGCGGGAGTTGTCCAAGAGACCCAGTACTTC
NA | few | TRBJ1-5 | TRBV30 | CAWRGRAAQPQHF | TGTGCCTGGAGAGGCAGGGCGGCTCAGCCCCAGCATTTT
TRBD2 | once | TRBJ2-3 | TRBV5-1 | CASSPQTSGRTDTQYF | TGCGCCAGCAGCCCCCAGACTAGCGGGAGGACAGATACGCAGTATTTT
TRBD1 | NA | TRBJ1-1 | TRBV4-3 | CASSPGQGWTEAFF | TGCGCCAGCAGCCCCGGACAGGGGTGGACTGAAGCTTTCTTT
NA | once | TRBJ1-5 | TRBV7-8 | CASGQDLNQPQHF | TGTGCCAGCGGCCAGGATCTCAATCAGCCCCAGCATTTT
NA | NA | TRBJ2-1 | TRBV9 | CASSVELEYNEQFF | TGTGCCAGCAGCGTTGAGCTAGAATACAATGAGCAGTTCTTC
TRBD1 | NA | TRBJ2-3 | TRBV6-6 | CASSYSGTGGTDTQYF | TGTGCCAGCAGTTACTCGGGGACAGGGGGCACAGATACGCAGTATTTT
TRBD1 | NA | TRBJ2-7 | TRBV20-1 | CSATLEGTGVYEQYF | TGCAGTGCTACCCTTGAGGGGACAGGAGTGTACGAGCAGTACTTC
TRBD1 | NA | TRBJ1-1 | TRBV29-1 | CSVEVGGGATEAFF | TGCAGCGTTGAGGTTGGAGGGGGCGCGACTGAAGCTTTCTTT
NA | NA | TRBJ2-7 | TRBV29-1 | CSVGGDGDYEQYF | TGCAGCGTTGGTGGGGACGGGGACTACGAGCAGTACTTC